The 6 T cell receptor beta chains listed next were all sequenced from one sample in a study of T cell responses to AZD1222 COVID-19 vaccine. Method: immunoSEQ multiplex PCR; TCRdb's copy keeps in-frame clones and lacks some. The profile covers fewer than 120,000 clones, with approximately 90% appearing a single time and about 8.3% taken by the ten largest. This sample comprised peripheral blood, obtained on day 0 of AZD1222 vaccination. These receptors all stem from an adult in good health.

The V call is TRBV5-1, the J call TRBJ2-7; a weak D match, TRBD1 (6 bases). Trimming stripped 5 bases from V and 4 bases from J, with 10 bases between. Germline V gives CDR1 SGHRS, CDR2 YFSETQ. The CDR3 consists of 12 residues. This CDR3 reads CASSSTGYEQYF. CDR3 in DNA: TGCGCCAGCAGTTCAACAGGGTACGAGCAGTACTTC.

The chain joins TRBV5-1 to TRBJ2-2; D is uncertain. Germline V gene lookup returns CDR1 SGHRS and CDR2 YFSETQ. The CDR3 runs 14 residues. V dropped 5 bases and J dropped 5 bases, with 13 bases sitting between them. CDR3 region: CASSRISRTGELFF. CDR3 nucleotide sequence: TGCGCCAGCAGTCGAATTTCGAGAACCGGGGAGCTGTTTTTT.

This clone was seen once. The rearrangement links TRBV27 to TRBJ2-1, with D possibly being TRBD2 (5 bases). CDR1 and CDR2 (germline): MNHEY, SMNVEV (reference sequence). The V end was cut by 3 bases, the J end by 10 bases, with 19 bases between. The CDR3 has 15 amino acids. In DNA form, the CDR3 reads TGTGCCAGCAGTTTTGGGCCGGGATCAATGTCGGAGCAGTTCTTC. Amino acids: CASSFGPGSMSEQFF.

The V gene is TRBV19, the J gene TRBJ2-5; 8 bases align to TRBD1. CDR1 LNHDA and CDR2 SQIVND come from the germline V gene (reference sequence). V gave up 5 bases and J gave up 5 bases; unmatched junction bases: 10. This CDR3 spans 15 amino acids. CDR3 nucleotides: TGTGCCAGTAGTCCCAGGGGGACAGGAGGGGAGACCCAGTACTTC. It is translated as CASSPRGTGGETQYF.

This clone was recorded only once. The genes are TRBV27 and TRBJ1-1, with 9 bases matching TRBD1. The length of the CDR3 is 14 residues. J lost 4 bases, V lost 4 bases, and 4 bases had no gene match. CDR1 is MNHEY, CDR2 SMNVEV, per germline (reference sequence). CDR3 in amino acids: CASSSPTGGTEAFF. The CDR3 DNA is TGTGCCAGCAGTTCGCCGACAGGGGGCACTGAAGCTTTCTTT.

This clone was recorded once. The V gene is TRBV30, the J gene TRBJ1-4; 11 bases are shared with TRBD1. Germline values: CDR1 GTSNPN, CDR2 SVGIG (reference sequence). Trimming took 5 bases from V and 8 from J; bases not matched to a gene: 10. The CDR3 sequence is 15 residues long. For the CDR3, the DNA is TGTGCCTGGCCGTACCCAGGGACAGGGGGAGAAAAACTGTTTTTT. Translating gives CAWPYPGTGGEKLFF.